Reported below is one T cell receptor beta chain. The same CDR3 is also encoded by other DNA sequences in this sample. These data belong to a study of blood T cell repertoires in COVID-19. Overall study context: The analysed material was cDNA or gDNA that came from T cells, B-cell-depleted T cells, or PBMCs.

The authors' processing: From reference gene primer amplification, estimates of nucleated cell counts were derived. Repertoires were generated with immunoSEQ multiplex PCR, while TCRdb's copy carries only in-frame clones and drops some. V and J calls and clone size are those listed in that table; D and trimming were worked out from the DNA. The sample holds about 82,000 clones, approximately 86% seen once. V lost 1 base to trimming and J lost 4 bases; unmatched junction nucleotides: 1. The length of the CDR3 is 13 residues. Germline V lookup: CDR1 SGHRS, CDR2 YFSETQ. J is TRBJ2-5 and V is TRBV5-1; 7 nucleotides line up with TRBD1. This clonotype was obtained from a man of 80 years or more with active or convalescent COVID-19. The specimen sequenced was peripheral blood. CDR3 in DNA: TGCGCCAGCAGCTTGCCAGGGGGAGAGACCCAGTACTTC. Translated, it gives CASSLPGGETQYF.